The 9 T cell receptor beta chains reported below all come from one sample, sequenced in a study of OX40 agonist ivuxolimab in advanced cancers. Assay used: immunoSEQ multiplex PCR; TCRdb lists only in-frame clones, some missing. The sample lists about 58,000 clones; 86% were seen once. The sample was CD4+ or CD8+ T cells sorted from blood, taken in a trial of the OX40 agonist ivuxolimab. The receptors here all came from an adult with an advanced solid tumor such as melanoma, head and neck, liver or kidney cancer.

The CDR3, as DNA: TGTGCCAGCAGACCCGGGTTCTCCTACGAGCAGTACTTC. Protein product: CASRPGFSYEQYF. The V and J genes are TRBV27 and TRBJ2-7; D is unresolved. This CDR3 spans 13 amino acids. Per germline, CDR1 MNHEY and CDR2 SMNVEV (reference sequence). V was pared by 6 bases and J by 0 bases, with 9 bases between.

The rearrangement uses TRBV18 and TRBJ2-7, with D hard to call. The V and J ends lost 6 bases and 5 bases respectively, with 14 bases between them. Germline CDR1 is KGHSH and CDR2 is LQKENI. The CDR3 is 13 residues long. For the CDR3, the DNA is TGTGCCAGCTCCCCTGGGTCAGCCCACGAGCAGTACTTC. This codes for CASSPGSAHEQYF.

The V gene is TRBV5-6, the J gene TRBJ1-2; D perhaps matches TRBD1 (6 bases). Germline-derived CDR1 and CDR2 are SGHDT and YYEEEE. Trimming cost V 2 bases and J 5 bases, with 16 bases left between them. This CDR3 spans 15 amino acids. The CDR3 nucleotides read TGTGCCAGCAGCTTAACAGGGTACGGCATGTATGGCTACACCTTC. Protein: CASSLTGYGMYGYTF.

The table lists this clone with a count of one. This chain links TRBV7-6 with TRBJ2-1; D not certain. V lost 5 bases to trimming and J lost 6 bases, with 8 bases between them. The CDR3 is 12 amino acids. Germline V CDR1 and CDR2: SGHVS, FNYEAQ. CDR3: CASSQRGNEQFF. The CDR3 DNA reads TGTGCCAGCAGCCAGCGCGGCAATGAGCAGTTCTTC.

The chain carries TRBV19 and TRBJ1-2; no reliable D call. In germline, CDR1 is LNHDA, CDR2 SQIVND (reference sequence). The CDR3 totals 13 residues. Trimming removed 4 bases from V and 6 bases from J, with 12 bases in between. CDR3 residues: CASSRDWRNGYTF. In nucleotides, the CDR3 is TGTGCCAGTAGTAGAGACTGGAGGAATGGCTACACCTTC.

This chain connects TRBV18 to TRBJ1-5; D remains ambiguous. Germline loops: CDR1 KGHSH, CDR2 LQKENI. This CDR3 is built from 12 residues. Trimming cost V 6 bases and J 5 bases, with 8 bases left between them. This CDR3 is CASSPSDQPQHF. In DNA, the CDR3 is TGTGCCAGCTCCCCGTCCGATCAGCCCCAGCATTTT. Using reference TRBV18 and TRBJ1-5 for the parts outside the CDR3, the full variable domain is NAGVMQNPRHLVRRRGQEARLRCSPMKGHSHVYWYRQLPEEGLKFMVYLQKENIIDESGMPKERFSAEFPKEGPSILRIQQVVRGDSAAYFCASSPSDQPQHFGDGTRLSIL.

This clone has a handful of counts. This chain connects TRBV7-8 to TRBJ1-4; the match to TRBD1 covers 8 bases. In germline, CDR1 is SGHVS, CDR2 FQNEAQ. This CDR3 contains 15 residues. Trimming at V came to 5 bases and at J to 7 bases, leaving 9 bases not matched to a gene. CDR3 bases: TGTGCCAGCAGCCCATTACAGGGGGTGGGTGAAAAACTGTTTTTT. It is translated as CASSPLQGVGEKLFF.

This rearrangement joins TRBV18 to TRBJ1-3; D is ambiguous. CDR3 length: 17 residues. The germline gives CDR1 KGHSH, CDR2 LQKENI. V dropped 3 bases and J dropped 6 bases, with 21 bases sitting between them. The CDR3 sequence is CASSPLPPLRGKNTIYF. Here the CDR3 DNA reads TGTGCCAGCTCACCCTTACCACCGTTACGGGGTAAAAACACCATATATTTT.

CDR3 sequence reads: CASTLTGGKYEQYF. The DNA for the CDR3 is TGCGCCAGCACCCTGACAGGGGGCAAGTACGAGCAGTACTTC. The V and J genes are TRBV5-1 and TRBJ2-7; 10 positions agree with TRBD1. Trimming removed 6 bases from V and 4 bases from J; junction bases left unmatched: 7. The CDR3 covers 14 residues. Per germline, CDR1 SGHRS and CDR2 YFSETQ.